The 8 T cell receptor beta chains in this list originate from one sample, sequenced in a study of cytomegalovirus exposure and HLA in healthy donors. The primer mix had 60 Vbeta and 13 Jbeta primers. TCRdb's copy holds only in-frame clones and misses some; the assay was immunoSEQ multiplex PCR. The sample contains 35,000 to 50,000 clones, roughly 51% of which appear only once. Specimen: PBMCs. The receptors were sampled from a man aged 55 to 70 in good health and CMV-seronegative.

The gene calls are TRBV6-1 and TRBJ2-1; no clear D gene. Germline assignment: CDR1 MNHNS and CDR2 SASEGT. This CDR3 is built from 12 residues. Between the trimmed V and J ends, which lost 7 bases and 2 bases, there was a span of 6 bases. CDR3 loop: CASTVTYNEQFF. CDR3 nucleotide sequence: TGTGCCAGCACCGTAACCTACAATGAGCAGTTCTTC.

The chain links TRBV5-6 to TRBJ2-5; D call uncertain. Germline CDR1 SGHDT, CDR2 YYEEEE. The V end was cut by 4 bases, the J end by 5 bases, with 12 bases between. This CDR3 has 13 residues. CDR3 residues: CASSPQPGETQYF. Written as DNA, the CDR3 is TGTGCCAGCAGCCCCCAGCCCGGGGAGACCCAGTACTTC.

The rearrangement joins TRBV6-1 to TRBJ1-5; 9 bases are a match to TRBD1. Germline trimming cut 8 bases from V and 6 bases from J; bases unmatched to any gene: 8. The CDR3 spans 14 residues. The germline V gene encodes CDR1 MNHNS and CDR2 SASEGT. This CDR3 is CASSSGQGTQPQHF. The CDR3 DNA sequence: TGTGCCAGCTCTTCCGGACAGGGGACTCAGCCCCAGCATTTT.

The chain recombines TRBV5-1 with TRBJ2-7, with 7 bases aligning to TRBD2. Per germline, CDR1 SGHRS and CDR2 YFSETQ. V gave up 2 bases and J gave up 2 bases; unmatched junction bases: 7. This CDR3 is built from 15 residues. The CDR3 DNA reads as TGCGCCAGCAGCTTAGGCGGGAGTAACCCCTACGAGCAGTACTTC. This codes for CASSLGGSNPYEQYF. The full variable domain, with the rest looked up from reference TRBV5-1 and TRBJ2-7, is KAGVTQTPRYLIKTRGQQVTLSCSPISGHRSVSWYQQTPGQGLQFLFEYFSETQRNKGNFPGRFSGRQFSNSRSEMNVSTLELGDSALYLCASSLGGSNPYEQYFGPGTRLTVT.

This chain uses TRBV6-6 with TRBJ2-7; tentatively, D is TRBD2 (5 bases). The V gene's germline CDR1 is MNHNY and CDR2 SVGAGI (reference sequence). The length of the CDR3 is 12 residues. Trimming took 6 bases from V and 5 from J, leaving 11 bases between them. CDR3 in amino acids: CASSQTRDEQYF. The CDR3 DNA reads TGTGCCAGCAGCCAAACTAGAGACGAGCAGTACTTC.

This rearrangement joins TRBV18 to TRBJ1-5; D possibly corresponds to TRBD1 (5 bases). V lost 5 bases to trimming and J lost 4 bases, with 9 bases between them. The germline gives CDR1 KGHSH, CDR2 LQKENI. This CDR3 comprises 13 residues. The CDR3 spells CASSGRGNQPQHF. In DNA form, the CDR3 reads TGTGCCAGCTCAGGTAGGGGAAATCAGCCCCAGCATTTT.

By frequency in the sample, this clone is medium-sized (0.01 to 0.1%). The chain joins TRBV11-2 to TRBJ1-5; 9 bases line up with TRBD1. The CDR3 sequence is 14 residues long. J gave up 7 bases and V 1 base, and 2 bases lay outside the gene matches. The V gene's germline CDR1 is SGHAT and CDR2 FQNNGV. CDR3 DNA: TGTGCCAGCAGCTTAGGGACAGGGGACCAGCCCCAGCATTTT. Protein: CASSLGTGDQPQHF.

J is TRBJ2-1 and V is TRBV10-1, with 8 bases lining up with TRBD2. V shed 5 bases, J shed 10 bases, and the junction held 10 bases outside the gene matches. The germline V gene has CDR1 WNHNN and CDR2 SYGVQD (reference sequence). The CDR3 length is 14 residues. CDR3 in amino acids: CASSQREGHGEQFF. The DNA of the CDR3 is TGCGCCAGCAGTCAACGGGAGGGCCATGGAGAGCAGTTCTTC.